The subject of this entry is one T cell receptor beta chain. Its matching antigen is unknown. This sample was taken from a study of beta chain features in type 1 diabetes. Expressed TCRB transcripts were sequenced after all isolated RNA was converted to cDNA. Using immunoSEQ multiplex PCR, the repertoire was profiled, and TCRdb retains in-frame clones only, with some absent. In the table there are some 900,000 clones, about 17% of which are singletons. Germline V gene lookup returns CDR1 SEHNR and CDR2 FQNEAQ (reference sequence). CDR3 size: 12 residues. V was shortened by 4 bases and J by 7 bases, with 11 bases between the two germline ends. Whole-study results and caveats: Comparison showed that naive, central memory and Treg TCRB repertoires appeared more similar among patients than among healthy donors.

Sequencing used naive CD4+ T cells from blood. The sequence derives from a woman younger than 30 in good health. The chain employs TRBV7-9 and TRBJ2-7, with D tentatively TRBD2 (5 bases). The CDR3 here is CASSYSRGEQYF. The CDR3 DNA reads as TGTGCCAGCAGCTATTCGAGAGGGGAGCAGTACTTC.